The entry that follows covers one T cell receptor (beta chain) sequence. Its antigen is not known. 60 Vbeta and 13 Jbeta primers were used in PCR. The protocol was immunoSEQ multiplex PCR, while the TCRdb copy is restricted to in-frame clones and leaves out a portion. The data show about 120,000 clones, with 80% seen just once and 1.2% held by the top ten. The CDR3 runs 17 residues. The V segment lost 3 bases and the J segment 2 bases; nucleotides outside the gene matches: 8. CDR1 is SGHAT and CDR2 is FQNNGV in the germline V gene. This record comes from a study of cytomegalovirus exposure and HLA in healthy donors. Study-wide points: Accurate HLA-A and HLA-B prediction from TCR beta sequences was reported for most subjects. With further analysis later on, most CMV-associated TCR beta chains appeared HLA-restricted. A later analysis linked a missense DCLRE1C variant to TCR beta V- and J-gene trimming.

Nominally healthy donors were sampled, though unrecorded immune exposures were likely. The chain recombines TRBV11-2 with TRBJ1-3; 9 bases are a match to TRBD1. This TCR was recovered from a female donor in good health and CMV-seronegative. Sequences were obtained from PBMCs. The chain's CDR3 is CASSFSSGTGTGNTIYF. For the CDR3, the DNA is TGTGCCAGCAGCTTCTCTTCCGGGACAGGGACTGGAAACACCATATATTTT.